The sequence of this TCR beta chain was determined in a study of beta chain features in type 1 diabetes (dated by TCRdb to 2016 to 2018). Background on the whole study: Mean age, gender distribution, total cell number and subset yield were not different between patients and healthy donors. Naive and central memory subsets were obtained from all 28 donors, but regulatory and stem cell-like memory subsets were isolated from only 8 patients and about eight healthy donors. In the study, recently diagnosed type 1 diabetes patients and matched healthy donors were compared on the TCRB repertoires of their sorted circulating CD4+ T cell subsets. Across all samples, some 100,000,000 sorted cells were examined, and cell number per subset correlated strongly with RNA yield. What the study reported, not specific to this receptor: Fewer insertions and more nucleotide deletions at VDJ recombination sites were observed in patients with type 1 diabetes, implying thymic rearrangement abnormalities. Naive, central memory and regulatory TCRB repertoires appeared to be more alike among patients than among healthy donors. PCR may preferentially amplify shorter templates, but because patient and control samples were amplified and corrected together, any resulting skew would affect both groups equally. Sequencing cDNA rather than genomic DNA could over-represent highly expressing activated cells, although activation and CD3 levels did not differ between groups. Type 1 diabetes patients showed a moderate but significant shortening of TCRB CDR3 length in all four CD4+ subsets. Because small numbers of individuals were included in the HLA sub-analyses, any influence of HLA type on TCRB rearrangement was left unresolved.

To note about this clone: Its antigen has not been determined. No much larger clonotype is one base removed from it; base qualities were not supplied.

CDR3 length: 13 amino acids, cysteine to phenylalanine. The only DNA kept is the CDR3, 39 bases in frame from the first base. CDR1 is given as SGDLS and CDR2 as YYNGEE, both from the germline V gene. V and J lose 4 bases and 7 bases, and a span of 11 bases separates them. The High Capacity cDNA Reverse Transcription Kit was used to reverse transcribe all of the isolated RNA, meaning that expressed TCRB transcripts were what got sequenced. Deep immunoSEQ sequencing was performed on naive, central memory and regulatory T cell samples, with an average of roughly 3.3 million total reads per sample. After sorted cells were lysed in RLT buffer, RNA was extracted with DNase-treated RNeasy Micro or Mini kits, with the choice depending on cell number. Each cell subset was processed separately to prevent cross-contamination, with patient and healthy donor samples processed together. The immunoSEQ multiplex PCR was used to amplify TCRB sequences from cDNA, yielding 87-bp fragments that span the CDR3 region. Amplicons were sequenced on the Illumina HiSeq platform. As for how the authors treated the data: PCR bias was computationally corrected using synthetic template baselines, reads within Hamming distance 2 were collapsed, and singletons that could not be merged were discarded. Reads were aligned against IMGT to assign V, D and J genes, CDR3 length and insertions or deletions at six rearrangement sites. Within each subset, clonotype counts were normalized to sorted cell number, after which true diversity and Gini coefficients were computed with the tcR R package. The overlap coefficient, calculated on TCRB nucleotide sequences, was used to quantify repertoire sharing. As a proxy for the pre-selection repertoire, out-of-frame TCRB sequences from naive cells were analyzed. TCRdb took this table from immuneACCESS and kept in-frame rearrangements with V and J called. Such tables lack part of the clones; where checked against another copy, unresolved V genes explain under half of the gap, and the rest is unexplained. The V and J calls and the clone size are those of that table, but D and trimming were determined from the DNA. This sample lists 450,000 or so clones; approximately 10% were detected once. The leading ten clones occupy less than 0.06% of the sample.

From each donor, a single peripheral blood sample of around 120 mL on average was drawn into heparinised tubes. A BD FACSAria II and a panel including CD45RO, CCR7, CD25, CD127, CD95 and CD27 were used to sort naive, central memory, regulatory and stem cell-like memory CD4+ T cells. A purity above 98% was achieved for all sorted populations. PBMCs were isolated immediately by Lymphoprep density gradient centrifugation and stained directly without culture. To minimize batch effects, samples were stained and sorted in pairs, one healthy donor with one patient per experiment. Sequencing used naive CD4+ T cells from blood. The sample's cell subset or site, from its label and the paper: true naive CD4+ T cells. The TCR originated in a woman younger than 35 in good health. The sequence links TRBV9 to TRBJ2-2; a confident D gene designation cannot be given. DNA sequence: TGTGCCAGCAGCTCAGGTCCGCGCGGGGAGCTGTTTTTT. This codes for CASSSGPRGELFF.